This T cell receptor beta chain was sequenced for a study of T cell responses to AZD1222 COVID-19 vaccine. V was shortened by 3 bases and J by 1 base, with 10 bases between the two germline ends. The CDR3 consists of 14 residues. Looked up from germline, CDR1 is DFQATT and CDR2 is SNEGSKA (reference sequence). Sequencing was performed with immunoSEQ multiplex PCR; in TCRdb, only in-frame clones are kept and a portion is missing. The sample records 95,000 to 100,000 clones, around 87% being singletons. The receptor was isolated from an adult who received the AZD1222 COVID-19 vaccine. The sequencing here drew on peripheral blood, taken 28 days after the second AZD1222 dose. V usage is TRBV20-1 and J usage is TRBJ2-4; D is possibly TRBD1 or TRBD2 (6 bases each). The CDR3 spells CSASTGRAKNIQYF. The DNA for the CDR3 is TGCAGTGCTAGTACAGGGAGGGCCAAAAACATTCAGTACTTC.